The 3 T cell receptor beta chains given below trace back to one sample, sequenced in a study of identical twins (dated by TCRdb to about 2016). The library was prepared using 5' RACE. The sample was run on an Illumina HiSeq 2000. Using fastp trimming at Q25 and MiXCR clonotype assembly, TCRdb reanalyzed the public sequencing data and kept in-frame beta chains. Merged by CDR3 protein, the rows form single entries marked with the most common genes and DNA. This sample comprises about 730,000 distinct CDR3 sequences, 21% of them detected only once. The ten largest clones represent about 4.3% of the sample. The sample was also reused in another study, on T cells expressing NK-cell markers.

Sample: PBMCs. The receptors shown here come from a woman under 30 in good health.

The rearrangement uses TRBV12-3 or TRBV12-4 and TRBJ2-2; 7 bases fit TRBD1. The CDR3 extends over 14 amino acids. J gave up 7 bases and V 7 bases, and 9 bases lay outside the gene matches. CDR3 sequence: CASTHRTGHGELFF. CDR3 bases: TGTGCCAGCACCCATCGGACAGGACACGGGGAGCTGTTTTTT.

There are a few counts of this clonotype. The chain couples TRBV10-3 to TRBJ1-3, with D possibly matching TRBD1 (5 bases). The V end lost 8 bases, the J end lost 0 bases, and 11 bases lay between the germline ends. Germline values: CDR1 ENHRY, CDR2 SYGVKD. The CDR3 consists of 14 residues. CDR3 DNA sequence: TGTGCCATCGGGACCGACGGCTCTGGAAACACCATATATTTT. Residues: CAIGTDGSGNTIYF.

The genes are TRBV7-2 and TRBJ2-1, with 12 bases lining up with TRBD2. V lost 7 bases, J lost 8 bases, and 9 bases stayed unmatched. The CDR3 covers 15 residues. The germline gives CDR1 SGHTA, CDR2 FQGNSA. CDR3: CASTPTSGSPHEQFF. DNA for the CDR3: TGTGCCAGCACCCCGACTAGCGGGAGCCCTCATGAGCAGTTCTTC.